This TCR beta chain was recorded in a study of radiotherapy plus CTLA-4 blockade in lung cancer. Study as a whole: Objective responses occurred in 18% of patients; about 31% had disease control.

CDR1 is KGHSH and CDR2 is LQKENI in the germline V gene. Trimming pared 3 bases from V and 5 bases from J, leaving 13 bases between. This CDR3 spans 15 amino acids. Broader study findings: Radiotherapy plus ipilimumab was followed by expansion in blood of tumor-derived TCR clones.

The protocol was immunoSEQ multiplex PCR, while the TCRdb copy is restricted to in-frame clones and leaves out a portion. The sample has about 53,000 clones, roughly 81% seen once. About this clone itself: Its antigen is currently unknown.

This clonotype was obtained from a human donor with non-small cell lung cancer whose response to radiotherapy plus ipilimumab could not be evaluated. The V gene is TRBV18, the J gene TRBJ1-4; no definite D call. Source: peripheral blood, taken from a patient treated with radiotherapy plus ipilimumab. In nucleotides, the CDR3 is TGTGCCAGCTCACCTGGGGAGAGACACAATGAAAAACTGTTTTTT. Amino acid sequence: CASSPGERHNEKLFF.